This entry describes one TCR beta chain. Its antigen remains unidentified. The sample belongs to a study of T cell responses to AZD1222 COVID-19 vaccine. Study-wide points: There were vaccine-associated CD4 TCRs across spike, dominant at 160-218 and 743-854. In a largely white British group with more females than males, clonal diversity was possibly underestimated. Regions left unmutated in variants are reportedly the target of nearly half of spike-specific TCRs.

TCRdb's copy holds only in-frame clones and misses some; the assay was immunoSEQ multiplex PCR. The data contain some 110,000 clones, about 89% of them singletons. Doses given second, at about 4 or about 12 weeks, were pooled. The germline V gene has CDR1 MDHEN and CDR2 SYDVKM. There are 16 residues in the CDR3. Trimming took off 4 bases at V and 7 bases at J, with 17 bases between the two ends. The source of this sequence is an adult who received the AZD1222 COVID-19 vaccine. V is TRBV28 and J is TRBJ1-6; TRBD1 might be the D (5 bases). Here the sequenced sample was peripheral blood, taken 28 days after the second AZD1222 dose. In DNA, the CDR3 is TGTGCCAGCAGTTCCCAGGGAAGGGTCGACAATTCACCCCTCCACTTT. This codes for CASSSQGRVDNSPLHF. Full variable domain (outside the CDR3, taken from reference TRBV28 and TRBJ1-6): DVKVTQSSRYLVKRTGEKVFLECVQDMDHENMFWYRQDPGLGLRLIYFSYDVKMKEKGDIPEGYSVSREKKERFSLILESASTNQTSMYLCASSSQGRVDNSPLHFGNGTRLTVT.